This TCR beta chain was recovered during a study of blood T cells in healthy people across ages. Study-level findings and limits: Changes seen in expanded clonotypes were possibly confounded by donor CMV status left unknown.

The CDR3 is 15 residues long. Looked up from germline, CDR1 is MGHDK and CDR2 is SYGVNS. Trimming pared 2 bases from V and 0 bases from J, leaving 5 bases between. With a J-beta primer mix and a sample-barcoded 5' primer, a second PCR ran about 7 to 12 cycles. Via MiXCR, TCRdb re-called the 5' RACE reads, giving one row per CDR3 protein. The sample lists some 790,000 distinct CDR3 sequences, more than 25% occurring once. The table lists this clonotype with many counts. As yet, its antigen is unknown. Total RNA amounts of at least 6 micrograms were extracted per sample. The TCR comes from an elderly woman in good health. Material: blood. The genes are TRBV25-1 and TRBJ2-6; D unclear. The CDR3 nucleotides read TGTGCCAGCAGTGAAAGAGTCTCTGGGGCCAACGTCCTGACTTTC. It yields the protein CASSERVSGANVLTF.